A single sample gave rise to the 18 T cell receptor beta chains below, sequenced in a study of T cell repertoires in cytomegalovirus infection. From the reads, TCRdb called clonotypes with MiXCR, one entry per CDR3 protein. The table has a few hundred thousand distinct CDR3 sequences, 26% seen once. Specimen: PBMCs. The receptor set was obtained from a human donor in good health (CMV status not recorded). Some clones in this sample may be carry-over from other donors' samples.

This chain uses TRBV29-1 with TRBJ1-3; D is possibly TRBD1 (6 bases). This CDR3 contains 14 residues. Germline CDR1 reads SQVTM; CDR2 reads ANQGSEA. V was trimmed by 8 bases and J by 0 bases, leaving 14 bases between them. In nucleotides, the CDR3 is TGCAGCTGTTGGGACACCTACTCTGGAAACACCATATATTTT. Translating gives CSCWDTYSGNTIYF. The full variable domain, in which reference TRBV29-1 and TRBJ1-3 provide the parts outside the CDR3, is SAVISQKPSRDICQRGTSLTIQCQVDSQVTMMFWYRQQPGQSLTLIATANQGSEATYESGFVIDKFPISRPNLTFSTLTVSNMSPEDSSIYLCSCWDTYSGNTIYFGEGSWLTVV.

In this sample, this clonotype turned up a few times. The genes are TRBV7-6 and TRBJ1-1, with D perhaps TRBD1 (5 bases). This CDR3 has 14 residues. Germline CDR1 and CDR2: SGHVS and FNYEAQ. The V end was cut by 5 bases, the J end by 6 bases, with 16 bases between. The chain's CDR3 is CASSPPGSVAEAFF. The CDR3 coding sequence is TGTGCCAGCAGCCCCCCAGGGTCTGTGGCTGAAGCTTTCTTT.

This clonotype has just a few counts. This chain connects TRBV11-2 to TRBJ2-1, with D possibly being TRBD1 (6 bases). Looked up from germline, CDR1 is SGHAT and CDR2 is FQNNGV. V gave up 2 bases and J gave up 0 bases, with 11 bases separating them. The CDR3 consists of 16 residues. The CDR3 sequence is CASSLNWGHSYNEQFF. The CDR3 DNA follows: TGTGCCAGCAGCTTAAATTGGGGACACTCCTACAATGAGCAGTTCTTC.

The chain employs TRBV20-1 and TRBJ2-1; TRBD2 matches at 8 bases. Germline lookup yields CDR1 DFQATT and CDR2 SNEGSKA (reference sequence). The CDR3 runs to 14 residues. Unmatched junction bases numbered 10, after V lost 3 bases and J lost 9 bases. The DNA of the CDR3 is TGCAGTGCTAGTGGAGGGACTAGTTATCGTGAGCAGTTCTTC. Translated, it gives CSASGGTSYREQFF.

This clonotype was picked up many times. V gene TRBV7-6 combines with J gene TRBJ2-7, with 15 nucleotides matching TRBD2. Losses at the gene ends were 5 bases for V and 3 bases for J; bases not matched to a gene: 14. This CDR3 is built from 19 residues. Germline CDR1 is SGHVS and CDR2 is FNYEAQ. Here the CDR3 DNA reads TGTGCCAGCAGCCCCACCCCGGGACTAGCGGGAGGTCCCTTCTACGAGCAGTACTTC. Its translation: CASSPTPGLAGGPFYEQYF. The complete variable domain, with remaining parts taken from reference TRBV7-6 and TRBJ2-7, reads GAGVSQSPRYKVTKRGQDVALRCDPISGHVSLYWYRQALGQGPEFLTYFNYEAQQDKSGLPNDRFSAERPEGSISTLTIQRTEQRDSAMYRCASSPTPGLAGGPFYEQYFGPGTRLTVT.

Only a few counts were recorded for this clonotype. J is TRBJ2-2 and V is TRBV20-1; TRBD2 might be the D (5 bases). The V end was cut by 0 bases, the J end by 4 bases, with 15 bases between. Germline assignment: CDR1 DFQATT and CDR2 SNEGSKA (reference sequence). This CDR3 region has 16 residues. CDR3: CSAREDSTHSTGELFF. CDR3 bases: TGCAGTGCTAGAGAGGACTCTACGCATTCCACCGGGGAGCTGTTTTTT.

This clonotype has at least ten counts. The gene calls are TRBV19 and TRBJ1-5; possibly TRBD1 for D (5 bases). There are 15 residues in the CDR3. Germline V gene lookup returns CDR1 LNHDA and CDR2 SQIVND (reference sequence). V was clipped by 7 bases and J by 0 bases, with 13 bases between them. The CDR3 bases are TGTGCCAGTATAGACAGACCCTATAGCAATCAGCCCCAGCATTTT. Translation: CASIDRPYSNQPQHF. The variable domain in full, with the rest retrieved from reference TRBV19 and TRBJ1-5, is DGGITQSPKYLFRKEGQNVTLSCEQNLNHDAMYWYRQDPGQGLRLIYYSQIVNDFQKGDIAEGYSVSREKKESFPLTVTSAQKNPTAFYLCASIDRPYSNQPQHFGDGTRLSIL.

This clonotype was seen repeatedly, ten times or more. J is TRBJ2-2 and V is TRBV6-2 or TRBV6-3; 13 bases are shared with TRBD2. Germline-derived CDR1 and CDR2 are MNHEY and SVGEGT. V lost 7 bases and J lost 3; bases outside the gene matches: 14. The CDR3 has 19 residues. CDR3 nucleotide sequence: TGTGCCAGCACCTCCGAAACTAGCGGGAGGGAAATGGACACCGGGGAGCTGTTTTTT. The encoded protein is CASTSETSGREMDTGELFF.

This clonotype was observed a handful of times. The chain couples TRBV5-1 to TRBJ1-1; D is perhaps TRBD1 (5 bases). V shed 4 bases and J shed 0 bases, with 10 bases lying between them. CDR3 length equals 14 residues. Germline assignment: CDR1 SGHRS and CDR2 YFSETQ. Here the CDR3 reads CASSAGPLNTEAFF. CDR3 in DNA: TGCGCCAGCAGCGCGGGACCGCTGAACACTGAAGCTTTCTTT.

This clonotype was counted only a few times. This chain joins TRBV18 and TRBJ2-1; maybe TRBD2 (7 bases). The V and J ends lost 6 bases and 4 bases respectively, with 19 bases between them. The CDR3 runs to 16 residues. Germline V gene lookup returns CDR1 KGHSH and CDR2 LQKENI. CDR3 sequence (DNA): TGTGCCAGCTCTGCGGGAGTCCAGGGGAGATACAATGAGCAGTTCTTC. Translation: CASSAGVQGRYNEQFF.

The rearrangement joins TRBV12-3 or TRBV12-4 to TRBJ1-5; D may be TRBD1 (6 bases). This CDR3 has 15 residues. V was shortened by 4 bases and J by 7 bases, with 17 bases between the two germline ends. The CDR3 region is CASSSLDSPLQPQHF. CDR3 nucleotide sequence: TGTGCCAGCAGTTCCTTGGACAGTCCTCTACAGCCCCAGCATTTT.

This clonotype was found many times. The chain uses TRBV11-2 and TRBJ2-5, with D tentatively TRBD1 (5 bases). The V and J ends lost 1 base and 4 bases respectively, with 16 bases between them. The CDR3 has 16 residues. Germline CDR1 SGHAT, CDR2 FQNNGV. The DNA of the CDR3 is TGTGCCAGCAGCTTAGTGGTGGCAGGGATCGGAGAGACCCAGTACTTC. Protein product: CASSLVVAGIGETQYF.

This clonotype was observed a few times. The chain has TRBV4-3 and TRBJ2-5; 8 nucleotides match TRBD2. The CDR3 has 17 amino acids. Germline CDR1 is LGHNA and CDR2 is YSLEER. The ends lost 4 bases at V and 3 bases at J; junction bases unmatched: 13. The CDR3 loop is CASSRNSGVGGKETQYF. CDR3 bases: TGCGCCAGCAGCCGCAATAGCGGGGTAGGGGGTAAAGAGACCCAGTACTTC.

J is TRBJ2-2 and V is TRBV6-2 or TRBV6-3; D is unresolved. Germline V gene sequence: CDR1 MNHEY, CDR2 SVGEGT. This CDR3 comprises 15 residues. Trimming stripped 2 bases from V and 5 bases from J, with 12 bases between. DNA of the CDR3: TGTGCCAGCAGTTACCTTCTCCCTCGGACCGGGGAGCTGTTTTTT. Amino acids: CASSYLLPRTGELFF.

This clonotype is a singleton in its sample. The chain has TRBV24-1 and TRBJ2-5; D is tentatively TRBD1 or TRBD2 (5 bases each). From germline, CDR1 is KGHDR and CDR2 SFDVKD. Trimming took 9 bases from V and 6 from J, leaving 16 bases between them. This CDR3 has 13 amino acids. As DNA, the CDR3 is TGTGCCACCGGGGGAATGACGGGTCAGACCCAGTACTTC. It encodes CATGGMTGQTQYF.

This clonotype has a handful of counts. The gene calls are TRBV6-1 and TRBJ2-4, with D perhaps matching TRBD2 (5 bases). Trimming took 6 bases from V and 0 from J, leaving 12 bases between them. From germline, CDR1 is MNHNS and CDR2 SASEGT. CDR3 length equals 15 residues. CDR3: CASSRTHLAKNIQYF. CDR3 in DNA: TGTGCCAGCAGCCGGACTCACCTAGCCAAAAACATTCAGTACTTC.

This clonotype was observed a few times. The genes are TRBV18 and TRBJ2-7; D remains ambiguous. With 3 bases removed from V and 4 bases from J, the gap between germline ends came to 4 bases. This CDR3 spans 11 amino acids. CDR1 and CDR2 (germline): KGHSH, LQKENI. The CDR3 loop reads CASSPGYEQYV. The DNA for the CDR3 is TGTGCCAGCTCACCGGGGTACGAGCAGTACGTC.

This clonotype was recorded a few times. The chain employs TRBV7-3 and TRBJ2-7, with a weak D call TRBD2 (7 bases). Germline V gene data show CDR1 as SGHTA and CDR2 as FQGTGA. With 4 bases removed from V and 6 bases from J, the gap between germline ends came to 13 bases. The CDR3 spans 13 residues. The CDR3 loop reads CASSSRGEGEQYF. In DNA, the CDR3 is TGTGCCAGCAGCTCAAGGGGGGAGGGCGAGCAGTACTTC.